Shown below are 20 T cell receptor beta chains from a single sample sequenced in a study of T-cell memory formation after mild COVID-19. In TCRdb, the 5' RACE reads were re-called with MiXCR into one record per CDR3 protein. The profile shows about 57,000 distinct CDR3 sequences, 9.5% to 15% of them singletons. The source material was PBMCs or a T cell subset sorted from them (not recorded which). These receptors were obtained from a man between 18 and 35 years old who had mild COVID-19 (a few samples of this study predate the infection). Cell type and time point are not known.

The chain joins TRBV15 to TRBJ2-1, with no clear D. V lost 7 bases and J 0 bases, leaving 7 bases between the germline ends. CDR3 length: 13 amino acids. Germline assignment: CDR1 LNHNV and CDR2 YYDKDF (reference sequence). This chain's CDR3 is CATKESSYNEQFF. The CDR3 DNA sequence: TGTGCCACCAAGGAGAGCTCCTACAATGAGCAGTTCTTC. The entire variable domain, with the rest obtained from reference TRBV15 and TRBJ2-1, is as follows: DAMVIQNPRYQVTQFGKPVTLSCSQTLNHNVMYWYQQKSSQAPKLLFHYYDKDFNNEADTPDNFQSRRPNTSFCFLDIRSPGLGDTAMYLCATKESSYNEQFFGPGTRLTVL.

This clonotype was recorded a few times. This chain links TRBV6-5 with TRBJ1-6, with a weak D call TRBD1 (6 bases). The CDR3 loop spans 13 amino acids. Trimming stripped 7 bases from V and 6 bases from J, with 10 bases between. Germline CDR1 reads MNHEY; CDR2 reads SVGAGI. CDR3 nucleotide sequence: TGTGCCAGCAAGGACAGCGCTAATTCACCCCTCCACTTT. This encodes CASKDSANSPLHF.

V usage is TRBV4-3 and J usage is TRBJ2-3, with no clear D. Germline loops: CDR1 LGHNA, CDR2 YSLEER. The CDR3 consists of 12 residues. The ends were cut back, 3 bases at V and 4 bases at J, with 5 bases in the middle. CDR3 nucleotide sequence: TGCGCCAGCAGCCAGACTGCAGATACGCAGTATTTT. Translated, it gives CASSQTADTQYF.

This clonotype was seen repeatedly, ten times or more. V and J are TRBV7-2 and TRBJ2-5; a possible D gene is TRBD2 (5 bases). CDR1 is SGHTA and CDR2 is FQGNSA in the germline V gene. V was cut by 2 bases and J by 4 bases, with 11 bases left in between. The CDR3 contains 14 residues. CDR3 nucleotide sequence: TGTGCCAGCAGCTTATGGCTAGCTTCAGAGACCCAGTACTTC. This translates into CASSLWLASETQYF.

CDR3 amino acids: CATSRVGGAGETQYF. The CDR3 DNA sequence: TGTGCCACCAGCAGAGTGGGGGGGGCCGGGGAGACCCAGTACTTC. V usage is TRBV15 and J usage is TRBJ2-5; tentatively, D is TRBD2 (7 bases). The CDR3 is 15 residues long. With 1 base removed from V and 5 bases from J, the gap between germline ends came to 14 bases. Per germline, CDR1 LNHNV and CDR2 YYDKDF (reference sequence).

A few counts support this clonotype. The chain employs TRBV7-2 and TRBJ2-1; D is undetermined. Trimming stripped 2 bases from V and 9 bases from J, with 11 bases between. This CDR3 region has 13 residues. Germline V gene sequence: CDR1 SGHTA, CDR2 FQGNSA. CDR3 nucleotides: TGTGCCAGCAGCTTAACCCCCTCGGGTGAGCAGTTCTTC. It codes for CASSLTPSGEQFF.

In its sample, this clonotype was seen many times. The V call is TRBV4-3, the J call TRBJ1-4, with D possibly being TRBD1 (5 bases). The CDR3 totals 14 residues. The germline CDR1 and CDR2 sequences are LGHNA and YSLEER. With 0 bases removed from V and 13 bases from J, the gap between germline ends came to 15 bases. CDR3 nucleotides: TGCGCCAGCAGCCAAGAGCGCCAGGGTAATCCACTGTTTTTT. Its translation: CASSQERQGNPLFF.

This clonotype was picked up a small number of times. The V call is TRBV5-6, the J call TRBJ1-1, with 7 bases identical to TRBD1. The ends lost 5 bases at V and 6 bases at J; junction bases unmatched: 7. CDR3 length: 13 amino acids. Germline loops: CDR1 SGHDT, CDR2 YYEEEE. The CDR3 loop reads CASSSRQGPEAFF. In DNA, the CDR3 is TGTGCCAGCAGTTCCAGACAGGGCCCTGAAGCTTTCTTT. Variable domain in full (rest from reference TRBV5-6 and TRBJ1-1): DAGVTQSPTHLIKTRGQQVTLRCSPKSGHDTVSWYQQALGQGPQFIFQYYEEEERQRGNFPDRFSGHQFPNYSSELNVNALLLGDSALYLCASSSRQGPEAFFGQGTRLTVV.

There are a few counts of this clonotype. This chain connects TRBV4-3 to TRBJ1-1, with unresolved D. The CDR3 sequence is 13 residues long. V was trimmed by 2 bases and J by 3 bases, leaving 7 bases between them. CDR1 is LGHNA and CDR2 is YSLEER in the germline V gene. The CDR3 spells CASSQIPHTEAFF. Here the CDR3 DNA reads TGCGCCAGCAGCCAAATACCGCACACTGAAGCTTTCTTT.

Many counts were recorded for this clonotype. The J gene is TRBJ2-3, the V gene TRBV5-1; D is unclear. The CDR3 extends over 12 amino acids. The V end lost 0 bases, the J end lost 5 bases, and 4 bases lay between the germline ends. Germline V gene data show CDR1 as SGHRS and CDR2 as YFSETQ. The CDR3 bases are TGCGCCAGCAGCTTGGCTCGAGATACGCAGTATTTT. The encoded protein is CASSLARDTQYF.

Comments on this clonotype: This sequence may be a read error, since a much larger clone differs from it by one base. V and J are TRBV20-1 and TRBJ2-4; 7 positions match TRBD1. V was clipped by 5 bases and J by 6 bases; unmatched bases: 7. Germline CDR1 and CDR2: DFQATT and SNEGSKA (reference sequence). The CDR3 totals 13 residues. Here the CDR3 DNA reads TGCAGTGCTCCCCCGACAGGGATAAACATTCAGTACTTC. Encoded protein: CSAPPTGINIQYF.

This clonotype has at least ten counts. The chain employs TRBV7-8 and TRBJ2-1; possible D gene TRBD1, 6 bases. Trimming removed 8 bases at V and 5 bases at J, with 13 bases between. This CDR3 has 13 amino acids. Per the germline V gene, CDR1 is SGHVS and CDR2 is FQNEAQ. The CDR3 protein is CASEVGGHNEQFF. The DNA of the CDR3 is TGTGCCAGCGAGGTAGGGGGACACAATGAGCAGTTCTTC.

The V call is TRBV9, the J call TRBJ2-1; 8 nucleotides match TRBD2. V shed 0 bases, J shed 10 bases, and the junction held 9 bases outside the gene matches. CDR1 is SGDLS and CDR2 is YYNGEE in the germline V gene. This CDR3 region has 15 residues. CDR3 in DNA: TGTGCCAGCAGCGTAGTTCCGGGGGGGAGGGACGAGCAGTTCTTC. Its protein product is CASSVVPGGRDEQFF.

The chain uses TRBV27 and TRBJ1-1, with 9 positions matching TRBD1. With 6 bases clipped from V and 0 bases from J, the junction kept 8 bases outside the gene matches. The germline V gene has CDR1 MNHEY and CDR2 SMNVEV (reference sequence). The length of the CDR3 is 16 residues. As DNA, the CDR3 is TGTGCCAGCAGCAACCGCGGGACAGGGATGAACACTGAAGCTTTCTTT. This sequence encodes CASSNRGTGMNTEAFF.

The rearrangement uses TRBV28 and TRBJ2-3; perhaps TRBD2 as D (5 bases). The CDR3 length is 16 residues. The germline V and J ends were trimmed by 3 bases and 2 bases, with 15 bases remaining between them. The V gene's germline CDR1 is MDHEN and CDR2 SYDVKM. This CDR3 reads CASSFIEGAPTDTQYF. CDR3 sequence (DNA): TGTGCCAGCAGTTTTATTGAGGGTGCCCCCACAGATACGCAGTATTTT.

The sample holds one count of this clonotype. The rearrangement joins TRBV20-1 to TRBJ1-2; D ambiguous. Between the trimmed V and J ends, which lost 1 base and 5 bases, there was a span of 11 bases. Looked up from germline, CDR1 is DFQATT and CDR2 is SNEGSKA (reference sequence). This CDR3 contains 13 residues. CDR3 protein: CSARGRYFYGYTF. CDR3 bases: TGCAGTGCTAGAGGGAGGTATTTTTATGGCTACACCTTC.

The V gene is TRBV3-1, the J gene TRBJ1-5, with D perhaps matching TRBD1 (5 bases). Trimming stripped 3 bases from V and 5 bases from J, with 11 bases between. Germline CDR1 is LGHDT and CDR2 is YNNKEL (reference sequence). This CDR3 is built from 14 residues. CDR3: CASSQTPGHQPQHF. CDR3 sequence (DNA): TGTGCCAGCAGCCAGACCCCGGGACATCAGCCCCAGCATTTT.

In its sample, this clonotype was seen many times. The chain employs TRBV5-1 and TRBJ2-3; D possibly corresponds to TRBD2 (5 bases). V dropped 0 bases and J dropped 2 bases, with 7 bases sitting between them. CDR3 length: 14 amino acids. Germline V gene sequence: CDR1 SGHRS, CDR2 YFSETQ. CDR3 sequence reads: CASSLGEITDTQYF. The CDR3 DNA reads TGCGCCAGCAGCTTGGGGGAGATCACAGATACGCAGTATTTT.

This clonotype was counted between two and nine times. The V and J genes are TRBV20-1 and TRBJ1-5, with D possibly matching TRBD1 (5 bases). The CDR3 is made up of 16 amino acids. The V gene's germline CDR1 is DFQATT and CDR2 SNEGSKA (reference sequence). V was pared by 3 bases and J by 2 bases, with 17 bases between. In DNA, the CDR3 is TGCAGTGCTAGGCCCAGGGCCCTGGGCGGCAATCAGCCCCAGCATTTT. The encoded protein is CSARPRALGGNQPQHF.

This clonotype appeared a few times. This chain joins TRBV7-8 and TRBJ2-3; 8 bases agree with TRBD2. The germline V gene encodes CDR1 SGHVS and CDR2 FQNEAQ. The CDR3 covers 16 residues. V was clipped by 1 base and J by 1 base; unmatched bases: 4. Written as DNA, the CDR3 is TGTGCCAGCAGCTTAGGCCGGCGGGGGGGCACAGATACGCAGTATTTT. Its translation: CASSLGRRGGTDTQYF.